The sequence of this TCR beta chain was determined in a study of blood T cell repertoires in COVID-19. Study context: The United States, Italy and Spain supplied acute and convalescent COVID-19 samples. T cells, B-cell-depleted T cells, or PBMCs supplied cDNA or gDNA.

This CDR3 has 19 amino acids. Germline loops: CDR1 PRHDT, CDR2 FYEKMQ (reference sequence). The V segment lost 1 base and the J segment 1 base; nucleotides outside the gene matches: 7. Generated by immunoSEQ multiplex PCR, the TCRdb table keeps only in-frame clones and is missing some. The sample includes 150,000 to 250,000 clones, approximately 84% of them seen just once. The chain employs TRBV13 and TRBJ2-3; TRBD2 aligns across 14 bases. The receptor was isolated from a human donor with acute or convalescent COVID-19. The donor label of this sample is uncertain. The sample taken for sequencing was peripheral blood. CDR3 protein: CASSLVLGLAGDRTDTQYF. The CDR3 region has the DNA TGTGCCAGCAGCTTAGTATTGGGACTAGCGGGAGACCGCACAGATACGCAGTATTTT.